The 7 T cell receptor beta chains listed next were all sequenced from one sample in a study of blood T cell repertoires in COVID-19 (dated by TCRdb to about 2020). The library was obtained by the immunoSEQ multiplex PCR assay. TCRdb limited this immuneACCESS table to in-frame rearrangements with V and J called. A share of clones is missing; checked studies link under half to unresolved V genes, and the rest is unexplained. The sample includes 180,000 or so clones, with around 80% observed a single time. The biggest ten clones account for 13% of the sample. Source material: peripheral blood. These receptors were taken from a man aged 45-65 years who had recovered from COVID-19.

This clone turned up a few times. The chain employs TRBV27 and TRBJ1-2, with 9 bases that match TRBD1. The CDR3 runs 14 residues. Germline V gene data show CDR1 as MNHEY and CDR2 as SMNVEV (reference sequence). Trimming cost V 2 bases and J 7 bases; bases outside gene matches: 5. This CDR3 is CASSLTVTGGGYTF. The CDR3 nucleotides are TGTGCCAGCAGTTTAACCGTGACAGGGGGTGGCTACACCTTC.

The rearrangement uses TRBV24-1 and TRBJ1-5; perhaps TRBD1 as D (6 bases). CDR3 length equals 13 residues. The V gene's germline CDR1 is KGHDR and CDR2 SFDVKD. V was shortened by 4 bases and J by 9 bases, with 12 bases between the two germline ends. The chain's CDR3 is CATSENQGSPQHF. CDR3 sequence (DNA): TGTGCCACCAGTGAGAATCAGGGGTCGCCCCAGCATTTT.

This chain uses TRBV11-2 with TRBJ1-2; D uncertain. V lost 1 base and J lost 4, with 7 bases in between. CDR1 is SGHAT and CDR2 is FQNNGV in the germline V gene. CDR3 length: 13 amino acids. The CDR3 loop reads CASSLAGSYGYTF. The CDR3 DNA reads TGTGCCAGCAGCTTAGCAGGTTCCTATGGCTACACCTTC.

The V call is TRBV30, the J call TRBJ1-1; D unclear. The CDR3 is 14 residues long. V gave up 0 bases and J gave up 5 bases, with 13 bases separating them. CDR1 GTSNPN and CDR2 SVGIG come from the germline V gene (reference sequence). The CDR3 protein is CAWSVGPGGTEAFF. The CDR3 region has the DNA TGTGCCTGGAGTGTAGGGCCGGGAGGGACTGAAGCTTTCTTT.

The chain employs TRBV15 and TRBJ2-1; 11 nucleotides align to TRBD2. CDR1 and CDR2 (germline): LNHNV, YYDKDF (reference sequence). The CDR3 loop spans 19 amino acids. Trimming at V came to 0 bases and at J to 6 bases, leaving 13 bases not matched to a gene. The CDR3: CATSRDRLAGFVIPNEQFF. The CDR3 nucleotides are TGTGCCACCAGCAGAGATCGACTAGCGGGATTTGTTATCCCCAATGAGCAGTTCTTC.

The rearrangement links TRBV18 to TRBJ1-1, with D uncertain. V gave up 3 bases and J gave up 4 bases, with 12 bases separating them. The CDR3 is 14 amino acids. Germline V gene lookup returns CDR1 KGHSH and CDR2 LQKENI. DNA of the CDR3: TGTGCCAGCTCACCTCAACGGGTGGGCACTGAAGCTTTCTTT. Translated: CASSPQRVGTEAFF.

V and J are TRBV30 and TRBJ2-3; D is perhaps TRBD1 (6 bases). There are 12 residues in the CDR3. Deletions cut 2 bases from V and 4 bases from J, with 7 bases between. Germline V CDR1 and CDR2: GTSNPN, SVGIG (reference sequence). In DNA, the CDR3 is TGTGCCTGGAGTCAGGGGTCAGATACGCAGTATTTT. Residues: CAWSQGSDTQYF. Variable domain in full (rest from reference TRBV30 and TRBJ2-3): SQTIHQWPATLVQPVGSPLSLECTVEGTSNPNLYWYRQAAGRGLQLLFYSVGIGQISSEVPQNLSASRPQDRQFILSSKKLLLSDSGFYLCAWSQGSDTQYFGPGTRLTVL.